Below are 26 T cell receptor beta chains sequenced from a single sample in a study of shared clonotypes between healthy human individuals. The data were produced by immunoSEQ multiplex PCR, yet TCRdb's version contains in-frame clones alone and is incomplete. The sample lists some 1.5 million clones, around 97% occurring once. The sequencing input was naive CD4+ T cells sorted from blood. Subset meaning: CD45RA+ positively selected. These receptors originate from a man aged 25-45 years in good health.

The chain joins TRBV5-1 to TRBJ2-7, with 8 positions matching TRBD1. J gave up 2 bases and V 8 bases, and 6 bases lay outside the gene matches. This CDR3 is built from 13 residues. Germline V lookup: CDR1 SGHRS, CDR2 YFSETQ. The CDR3 DNA is TGCGCCAGTCGATTACAGGGGGCCTACGAGCAGTACTTC. Its translation is CASRLQGAYEQYF. Filled out from reference TRBV5-1 and TRBJ2-7, the complete variable domain reads KAGVTQTPRYLIKTRGQQVTLSCSPISGHRSVSWYQQTPGQGLQFLFEYFSETQRNKGNFPGRFSGRQFSNSRSEMNVSTLELGDSALYLCASRLQGAYEQYFGPGTRLTVT.

The V call is TRBV29-1, the J call TRBJ2-7, with 8 bases lining up with TRBD2. This CDR3 region has 13 residues. The V gene's germline CDR1 is SQVTM and CDR2 ANQGSEA. With 1 base clipped from V and 5 bases from J, the junction kept 4 bases outside the gene matches. The CDR3 region has the DNA TGCAGCGTTGAAGGAGCGGGAGTGGACGAGCAGTACTTC. Its translation: CSVEGAGVDEQYF.

The chain links TRBV11-2 to TRBJ2-5; either TRBD1 or TRBD2 may supply D (7 bases each). V was shortened by 3 bases and J by 6 bases, with 17 bases between the two germline ends. Germline CDR1 SGHAT, CDR2 FQNNGV. The CDR3 length is 15 residues. Here the CDR3 reads CASSFAGRGRKTQYF. As DNA, the CDR3 is TGTGCCAGCAGCTTTGCAGGGAGGGGGCGAAAGACCCAGTACTTC.

V usage is TRBV5-5 and J usage is TRBJ2-5; perhaps TRBD1 as D (5 bases). Germline CDR1 and CDR2: SGHKS and YYEKEE (reference sequence). V lost 2 bases to trimming and J lost 4 bases, with 12 bases between them. The CDR3 loop spans 14 amino acids. The CDR3 sequence is CASSFEPRVETQYF. CDR3 DNA: TGTGCCAGCAGCTTCGAACCCAGGGTAGAGACCCAGTACTTC. Full variable domain (outside the CDR3, taken from reference TRBV5-5 and TRBJ2-5): DAGVTQSPTHLIKTRGQQVTLRCSPISGHKSVSWYQQVLGQGPQFIFQYYEKEERGRGNFPDRFSARQFPNYSSELNVNALLLGDSALYLCASSFEPRVETQYFGPGTRLLVL.

The chain has TRBV28 and TRBJ2-7, with TRBD2 matching over 15 bases. Germline assignment: CDR1 MDHEN and CDR2 SYDVKM. CDR3 length: 21 amino acids. The ends lost 4 bases at V and 3 bases at J; junction bases unmatched: 19. CDR3 protein: CASSSASGTSGRRGFVYEQYF. CDR3 coding DNA: TGTGCCAGCAGTTCCGCCTCCGGGACTAGCGGGAGGAGGGGGTTTGTCTACGAGCAGTACTTC.

This rearrangement joins TRBV19 to TRBJ2-1, with TRBD2 as a possible D gene (5 bases). Per the germline V gene, CDR1 is LNHDA and CDR2 is SQIVND (reference sequence). V lost 0 bases to trimming and J lost 4 bases, with 16 bases between them. There are 17 residues in the CDR3. The CDR3 DNA sequence: TGTGCCAGTAGTATAGATCGGTGGGAGACGGGTTACAATGAGCAGTTCTTC. This encodes CASSIDRWETGYNEQFF.

The chain combines TRBV4-1 with TRBJ2-3, with 13 positions matching TRBD2. V was pared by 0 bases and J by 2 bases, with 8 bases of the junction left unmatched. Germline V lookup: CDR1 MGHRA, CDR2 YSYEKL. The CDR3 totals 19 residues. The CDR3, as DNA: TGCGCCAGCAGCCAAGATCCCCAGACTAGCGGGGGGTACACAGATACGCAGTATTTT. This gives the protein CASSQDPQTSGGYTDTQYF.

The chain employs TRBV5-4 and TRBJ2-2; D is possibly TRBD1 or TRBD2 (5 bases each). The germline V gene encodes CDR1 SGHNT and CDR2 YYREEE (reference sequence). This CDR3 spans 16 amino acids. Trimming took 4 bases from V and 4 from J, leaving 17 bases between them. CDR3: CASSKKTTGSTGELFF. DNA for the CDR3: TGTGCCAGCAGCAAGAAGACTACAGGATCCACCGGGGAGCTGTTTTTT.

The chain combines TRBV7-6 with TRBJ2-1; TRBD2 might be the D (6 bases). The germline CDR1 and CDR2 sequences are SGHVS and FNYEAQ. Trimming removed 4 bases from V and 6 bases from J, with 13 bases in between. The CDR3 loop spans 14 amino acids. The CDR3 nucleotides read TGTGCCAGCAGCTCATCGCCCGGGGGCAATGAGCAGTTCTTC. Translation: CASSSSPGGNEQFF.

V usage is TRBV6-5 and J usage is TRBJ1-1, with 8 bases lining up with TRBD1. The CDR3 runs to 15 residues. The germline gives CDR1 MNHEY, CDR2 SVGAGI. Germline trimming cut 8 bases from V and 5 bases from J; bases unmatched to any gene: 13. CDR3 sequence: CASLRQGSVQTEAFF. CDR3 bases: TGTGCCAGCCTTAGACAGGGGTCGGTTCAGACTGAAGCTTTCTTT.

The rearrangement links TRBV5-1 to TRBJ2-1, with 10 bases fitting TRBD1. The trim removed 3 bases at V and 8 bases at J, leaving 8 bases unmatched. This CDR3 contains 15 residues. Per germline, CDR1 SGHRS and CDR2 YFSETQ. The CDR3, as DNA: TGCGCCAGCAGCTCACGGGACAGGGGCTGGGATGAGCAGTTCTTC. Its protein is CASSSRDRGWDEQFF.

This clone appeared once. The chain couples TRBV5-1 to TRBJ2-5; 9 positions match TRBD1. This CDR3 spans 15 amino acids. CDR1 SGHRS and CDR2 YFSETQ come from the germline V gene. J gave up 5 bases and V 1 base, and 6 bases lay outside the gene matches. CDR3 sequence: CASSLSHRGQETQYF. The CDR3 DNA sequence: TGCGCCAGCAGCTTGTCACACAGGGGGCAGGAGACCCAGTACTTC. Filled out from reference TRBV5-1 and TRBJ2-5, the complete variable domain reads KAGVTQTPRYLIKTRGQQVTLSCSPISGHRSVSWYQQTPGQGLQFLFEYFSETQRNKGNFPGRFSGRQFSNSRSEMNVSTLELGDSALYLCASSLSHRGQETQYFGPGTRLLVL.

A word on this clone: The CDR3 carries no conserved terminal phenylalanine or tryptophan, so it likely arises from a read error. No DNA is shown, since the ends of the CDR3 on it are uncertain; the CDR3 is the one TCRdb lists. CDR3 protein: CAISAVPGLAGP. J is TRBJ2-3 and V is TRBV10-3; the DNA was not compared with TRBD2, the D call given in the table. Germline loops: CDR1 ENHRY, CDR2 SYGVKD. The CDR3 spans 12 amino acids, including both terminal residues.

The chain carries TRBV29-1 and TRBJ1-2, with a tentative D call TRBD1 (5 bases). The V gene's germline CDR1 is SQVTM and CDR2 ANQGSEA. This CDR3 is built from 12 residues. This chain's CDR3 is CTGGKANYGYTF. CDR3 in DNA: TGCACCGGGGGGAAAGCTAACTATGGCTACACCTTC.

This chain uses TRBV30 with TRBJ2-4, with D possibly TRBD1 on 6 matching bases. This CDR3 has 15 residues. Per the germline V gene, CDR1 is GTSNPN and CDR2 is SVGIG (reference sequence). The germline V and J ends were trimmed by 2 bases and 0 bases, with 11 bases remaining between them. CDR3: CAWSRTVLAKNIQYF. CDR3 sequence (DNA): TGTGCCTGGAGTAGGACAGTACTAGCCAAAAACATTCAGTACTTC.

The genes are TRBV19 and TRBJ2-7, with TRBD1 identical over 8 bases. The CDR3 runs 15 residues. Trimming removed 6 bases from V and 4 bases from J; junction bases left unmatched: 11. Germline V CDR1 and CDR2: LNHDA, SQIVND (reference sequence). The CDR3 nucleotides read TGTGCCAGTAGGACTTCGGACAGGGCAATTTACGAGCAGTACTTC. Its protein is CASRTSDRAIYEQYF. The full variable domain, with the rest looked up from reference TRBV19 and TRBJ2-7, is DGGITQSPKYLFRKEGQNVTLSCEQNLNHDAMYWYRQDPGQGLRLIYYSQIVNDFQKGDIAEGYSVSREKKESFPLTVTSAQKNPTAFYLCASRTSDRAIYEQYFGPGTRLTVT.

The rearrangement uses TRBV5-1 and TRBJ2-3; D is undetermined. V was cut by 4 bases and J by 5 bases, with 14 bases left in between. The germline V gene encodes CDR1 SGHRS and CDR2 YFSETQ. The CDR3 runs 14 residues. CDR3 sequence (DNA): TGCGCCAGCAGCCGCACCAACGCAGGAGATACGCAGTATTTT. This translates into CASSRTNAGDTQYF.

The chain links TRBV10-1 to TRBJ2-3; D call uncertain. Germline CDR1 is WNHNN and CDR2 is SYGVQD (reference sequence). CDR3 size: 12 residues. V shed 4 bases and J shed 5 bases, with 7 bases lying between them. The CDR3: CASSGGVDTQYF. The CDR3 nucleotides read TGCGCCAGCAGTGGAGGCGTAGATACGCAGTATTTT.

With regard to this clone: The identical CDR3 is also encoded by other nucleotide sequences in the sample. The chain recombines TRBV30 with TRBJ2-3; D gene ambiguous. The CDR3 totals 11 residues. Per the germline V gene, CDR1 is GTSNPN and CDR2 is SVGIG (reference sequence). V lost 0 bases and J 5 bases, leaving 3 bases between the germline ends. CDR3 region: CAWSVLDTQYF. The CDR3 bases are TGTGCCTGGAGTGTACTAGATACGCAGTATTTT.

This clone appeared once. V and J are TRBV5-4 and TRBJ2-1; 10 bases match TRBD1. CDR1 is SGHNT and CDR2 is YYREEE in the germline V gene (reference sequence). V lost 4 bases, J lost 6 bases, and 7 bases stayed unmatched. The CDR3 is 15 amino acids. The CDR3 bases are TGTGCCAGCAGCGGCCGGGACAGGGGCCCCAATGAGCAGTTCTTC. This codes for CASSGRDRGPNEQFF. Full variable domain (rest looked up from reference TRBV5-4 and TRBJ2-1): ETGVTQSPTHLIKTRGQQVTLRCSSQSGHNTVSWYQQALGQGPQFIFQYYREEENGRGNFPPRFSGLQFPNYSSELNVNALELDDSALYLCASSGRDRGPNEQFFGPGTRLTVL.

This clone was recorded once. The V and J genes are TRBV5-1 and TRBJ2-7, with no clear D. Between the trimmed V and J ends, which lost 1 base and 2 bases, there was a span of 19 bases. Looked up from germline, CDR1 is SGHRS and CDR2 is YFSETQ. This CDR3 contains 17 residues. The CDR3 DNA sequence: TGCGCCAGCAGCTTGCGTTCGGCGACACACACTCCCTACGAGCAGTACTTC. Amino acids: CASSLRSATHTPYEQYF.

This clone was detected only once. CDR3 coding DNA: TGTGCCAGCAGCTTAATCGGGGCTCAAGGCTACACCTTC. This codes for CASSLIGAQGYTF. The rearrangement uses TRBV7-9 and TRBJ1-2; D perhaps matches TRBD1 (5 bases). The CDR3 is 13 residues long. Trimming left V 2 bases short and J 8 bases short, with 12 bases between. From germline, CDR1 is SEHNR and CDR2 FQNEAQ (reference sequence). The variable domain in full, completed from reference TRBV7-9 and TRBJ1-2, reads DTGVSQNPRHKITKRGQNVTFRCDPISEHNRLYWYRQTLGQGPEFLTYFQNEAQLEKSRLLSDRFSAERPKGSFSTLEIQRTEQGDSAMYLCASSLIGAQGYTFGSGTRLTVV.

This clone was detected once. The chain links TRBV19 to TRBJ1-3; no clear D gene. Germline CDR1 reads LNHDA; CDR2 reads SQIVND (reference sequence). The V gene lost 7 bases and the J gene lost 2 bases, with 15 bases spanning the gap. The CDR3 loop spans 15 amino acids. CDR3 DNA: TGTGCCAGTAATCCGCAGAGAGGCCCTGGAAACACCATATATTTT. This sequence encodes CASNPQRGPGNTIYF.

This clone was detected once. V gene TRBV10-3 combines with J gene TRBJ1-4; D uncertain. Germline CDR1 ENHRY, CDR2 SYGVKD. The CDR3 extends over 14 amino acids. V dropped 4 bases and J dropped 0 bases, with 6 bases sitting between them. Written as DNA, the CDR3 is TGTGCCATCAGTGCCGGTGCAACTAATGAAAAACTGTTTTTT. This gives the protein CAISAGATNEKLFF.

V and J are TRBV21-1 and TRBJ2-5; TRBD2 reflects the table's D call only, with no check against the DNA. TRBV21-1 is flagged as a pseudogene. The CDR3 length is 16 residues. The CDR3 region has the DNA TGTGCCAGCAGCACTCGTGACGGGAGGTACCAAGAGACCCAGTACTTC. Translated, it gives CASSTRDGRYQETQYF.

The chain uses TRBV5-1 and TRBJ2-1; a possible D gene is TRBD1 (7 bases). The CDR3 has 14 amino acids. Germline CDR1 and CDR2: SGHRS and YFSETQ. Trimming removed 4 bases at V and 9 bases at J, with 17 bases between. CDR3 sequence reads: CASSILTGRSEQFF. The CDR3 DNA reads as TGCGCCAGCAGCATCTTGACAGGGAGGAGTGAGCAGTTCTTC.